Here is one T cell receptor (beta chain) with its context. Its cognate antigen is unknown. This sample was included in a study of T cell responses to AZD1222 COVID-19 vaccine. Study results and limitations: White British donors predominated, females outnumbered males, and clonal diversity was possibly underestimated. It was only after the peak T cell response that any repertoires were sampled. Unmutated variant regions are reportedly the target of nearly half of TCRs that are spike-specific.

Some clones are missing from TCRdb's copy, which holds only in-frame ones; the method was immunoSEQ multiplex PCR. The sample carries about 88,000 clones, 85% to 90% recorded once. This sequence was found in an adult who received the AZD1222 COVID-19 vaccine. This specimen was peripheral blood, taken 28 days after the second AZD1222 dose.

The CDR3 nucleotides are TGCGCCAGCAGCTTGCAGGGGACCTACGAGCAGTACTTC. Translation: CASSLQGTYEQYF. This rearrangement joins TRBV5-1 to TRBJ2-7; D might be TRBD1 (6 bases). The CDR3 runs to 13 residues. Between the trimmed V and J ends, which lost 1 base and 2 bases, there was a span of 7 bases. The germline V gene has CDR1 SGHRS and CDR2 YFSETQ.